The 2 T cell receptor beta chains below were found in one sample sequenced in a study of cytomegalovirus exposure and HLA in healthy donors. The PCR contained 60 Vbeta and 13 Jbeta primers. TCRdb keeps only in-frame clones here, not all; method: immunoSEQ multiplex PCR. The repertoire consists of 90,000 to 120,000 clones, with around 80% occurring once and the leading ten covering approximately 2.5%. Sequencing was performed on PBMCs. The receptor set was obtained from a man aged 30 to 39 in good health and CMV-seropositive.

The DNA for the CDR3 is TGCGCCAGCAGCCTGGGTCGGGACTCCCTTTTTGTGGATACGCAGTATTTT. It specifies CASSLGRDSLFVDTQYF. The chain links TRBV5-1 to TRBJ2-3; TRBD2 might be the D (6 bases). The CDR3 is 17 residues long. Between the trimmed V and J ends, which lost 4 bases and 6 bases, there was a span of 24 bases. Germline values: CDR1 SGHRS, CDR2 YFSETQ.

The chain recombines TRBV18 with TRBJ2-7; D is possibly TRBD2 (5 bases). The CDR3 runs to 13 residues. V was cut by 6 bases and J by 0 bases, with 9 bases left in between. In germline, CDR1 is KGHSH, CDR2 LQKENI. CDR3 in DNA: TGTGCCAGCTCCGGGGAGCCCTCCTACGAGCAGTACTTC. Residues: CASSGEPSYEQYF.